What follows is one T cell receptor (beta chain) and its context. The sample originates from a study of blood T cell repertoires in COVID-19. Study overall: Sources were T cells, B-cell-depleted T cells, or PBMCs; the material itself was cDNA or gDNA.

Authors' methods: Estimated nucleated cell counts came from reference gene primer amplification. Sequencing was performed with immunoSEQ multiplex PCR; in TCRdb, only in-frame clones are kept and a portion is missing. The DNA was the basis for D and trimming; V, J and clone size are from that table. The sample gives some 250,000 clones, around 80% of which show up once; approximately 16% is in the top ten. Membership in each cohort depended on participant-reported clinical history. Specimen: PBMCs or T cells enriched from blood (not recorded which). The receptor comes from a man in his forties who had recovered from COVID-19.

In nucleotides, the CDR3 is TGTGCCATCAGTGCGGGGGAAGTGGATAATTCACCCCTCCACTTT. It specifies CAISAGEVDNSPLHF. The genes are TRBV10-3 and TRBJ1-6; D is perhaps TRBD1 (5 bases). Trimming removed 4 bases at V and 5 bases at J, with 12 bases between. The CDR3 is 15 residues long. Germline CDR1 ENHRY, CDR2 SYGVKD.